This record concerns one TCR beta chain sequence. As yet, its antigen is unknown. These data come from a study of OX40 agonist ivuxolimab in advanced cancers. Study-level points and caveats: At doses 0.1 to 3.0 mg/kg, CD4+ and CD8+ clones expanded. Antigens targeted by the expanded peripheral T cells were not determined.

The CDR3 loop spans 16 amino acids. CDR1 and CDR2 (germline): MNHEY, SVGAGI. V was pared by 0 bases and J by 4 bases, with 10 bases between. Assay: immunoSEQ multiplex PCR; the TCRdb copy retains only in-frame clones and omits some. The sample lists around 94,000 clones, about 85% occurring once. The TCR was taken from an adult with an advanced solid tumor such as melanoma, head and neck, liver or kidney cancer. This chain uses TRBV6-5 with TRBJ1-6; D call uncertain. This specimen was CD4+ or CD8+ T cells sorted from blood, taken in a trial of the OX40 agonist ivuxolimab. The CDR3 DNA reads TGTGCCAGCAGTTACTCGATTGATGGTTATAATTCACCCCTCCACTTT. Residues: CASSYSIDGYNSPLHF.